This is a list of T cell receptor beta chains from one sample in a study of blood T cell repertoires in COVID-19. Generated by immunoSEQ multiplex PCR, the TCRdb table keeps only in-frame clones and is missing some. The data hold around 480,000 clones, with 88% observed a single time. Sequencing used peripheral blood. These receptors all come from a woman between 45 and 60 years old with COVID-19, enrolled during active disease. Each CDR3 is given with its conserved first and last residue. D genes are given only for firm matches. Size is omitted from some rows. Given values are once, few, many or a class for expanded clones.

CDR3aa	CDR3nt	v_gene	d_gene	abundance	j_gene
CATSRGQGTPLHF	TGTGCCACCAGCAGAGGGCAGGGTACACCCCTCCACTTT	TRBV15	-	-	TRBJ1-6
CASTPAGAEETQYF	TGTGCCAGCACTCCAGCGGGGGCGGAAGAGACCCAGTACTTC	TRBV6-6	TRBD2	-	TRBJ2-5
CASSLDGGRTDTQYF	TGCGCCAGCAGCTTGGACGGGGGGCGCACGGATACGCAGTATTTT	TRBV5-1	-	-	TRBJ2-3
CASSLGVSSYNEQFF	TGTGCCAGCAGCTTGGGAGTGAGCTCCTACAATGAGCAGTTCTTC	TRBV5-6	-	-	TRBJ2-1
CASSLDTYEQYF	TGCGCCAGCAGCCTGGACACCTACGAGCAGTACTTC	TRBV5-1	-	-	TRBJ2-7
CAISESNTNYEQYF	TGTGCCATCAGTGAGTCGAACACCAATTACGAGCAGTACTTC	TRBV10-3	-	-	TRBJ2-7
CASTTGGAGVYGYTF	TGTGCCAGTACGACAGGGGGCGCGGGTGTCTATGGCTACACCTTC	TRBV19	TRBD1	-	TRBJ1-2
CASSTPLGGEGYTF	TGCGCCAGCAGCACCCCTCTAGGGGGCGAAGGCTACACCTTC	TRBV5-1	TRBD1	-	TRBJ1-2
CASSDSRVGSNEKLFF	TGTGCCAGCAGTGACTCGAGGGTTGGGTCTAATGAAAAACTGTTTTTT	TRBV6-4	-	-	TRBJ1-4
CASSAGLGQSDTQYF	TGCGCCAGCAGCGCGGGACTTGGACAAAGTGATACGCAGTATTTT	TRBV5-1	-	-	TRBJ2-3
CASSQALAGGSEQFF	TGCGCCAGCAGCCAAGCACTAGCGGGGGGGAGTGAGCAGTTCTTC	TRBV4-1	TRBD2	-	TRBJ2-1
CASRASQGNQETQYF	TGTGCCAGCAGGGCATCACAGGGGAACCAAGAGACCCAGTACTTC	TRBV2	TRBD1	-	TRBJ2-5
CASSLMTYGYTF	TGTGCCAGCAGCCTAATGACTTATGGCTACACCTTC	TRBV6-5	-	-	TRBJ1-2
CASRGGGIYEQYF	TGTGCCAGCAGGGGCGGGGGGATCTACGAGCAGTACTTC	TRBV28	TRBD2	-	TRBJ2-7
CATKFGDTIYF	TGTGCCACAAAGTTCGGGGACACCATATATTTT	TRBV24-1	-	-	TRBJ1-3
CARSLPPNRGRLETQYF	TGTGCCAGAAGCTTACCCCCGAACAGGGGGCGCTTAGAGACCCAGTACTTC	TRBV5-3	TRBD1	-	TRBJ2-5
CASSDLDSSHNEQFF	TGTGCCAGCAGTGATCTTGACTCGTCTCACAATGAGCAGTTCTTC	TRBV2	-	-	TRBJ2-1
CASSFTGSYNEQFF	TGCGCCAGCAGCTTTACAGGGTCTTACAATGAGCAGTTCTTC	TRBV5-1	-	-	TRBJ2-1
CASSLGSAPGETQYF	TGTGCCAGCAGCTTAGGTAGCGCCCCTGGGGAGACCCAGTACTTC	TRBV7-8	-	-	TRBJ2-5
CASSHGPTNYGYTF	TGTGCCAGCAGCCACGGTCCTACTAACTATGGCTACACCTTC	TRBV3-1/TRBV3-2	-	-	TRBJ1-2
CASSLNHDARGGELFF	TGTGCCAGTAGTCTGAATCACGACGCGCGGGGAGGGGAGCTGTTTTTT	TRBV19	-	-	TRBJ2-2
CASSAVWATYEQYF	TGTGCCAGCAGCGCAGTATGGGCAACCTACGAGCAGTACTTC	TRBV11-2	-	-	TRBJ2-7
CASSSGLREQFF	TGTGCCAGCTCATCGGGACTACGGGAGCAGTTCTTC	TRBV27	TRBD2	-	TRBJ2-1
CASSLRTGQTEAFF	TGTGCCAGCAGCCTACGGACAGGGCAAACTGAAGCTTTCTTT	TRBV9	TRBD1	-	TRBJ1-1
CAWSVLRGSQETQYF	TGTGCCTGGAGTGTACTCAGGGGGTCCCAAGAGACCCAGTACTTC	TRBV30	TRBD1	-	TRBJ2-5
CASLMAENVEAFF	TGTGCCAGCTTAATGGCAGAAAACGTTGAAGCTTTCTTT	TRBV7-9	-	-	TRBJ1-1
CASSQSLGQGAGGANVLTF	TGCGCCAGCAGTCAATCCCTGGGACAGGGGGCGGGTGGGGCCAACGTCCTGACTTTC	TRBV23-1	TRBD1	-	TRBJ2-6
CASSNGEGNEQFF	TGTGCCAGCAGCAATGGGGAGGGGAATGAGCAGTTCTTC	TRBV11-3	TRBD2	-	TRBJ2-1
CASTELTGKGTEAFF	TGTGCCAGCACCGAACTTACAGGGAAGGGCACTGAAGCTTTCTTT	TRBV6-5	-	once	TRBJ1-1
CASGLGQGVSDTQYF	TGTGCTAGTGGTTTGGGCCAGGGGGTATCAGATACGCAGTATTTT	TRBV12-5	TRBD1	-	TRBJ2-3
CASSLGRSSGNTIYF	TGTGCCAGCAGTTTGGGGAGAAGCTCTGGAAACACCATATATTTT	TRBV6-5	-	-	TRBJ1-3
CASSIFSGGAGGELFF	TGTGCCAGTAGTATCTTTAGCGGGGGGGCCGGCGGGGAGCTGTTTTTT	TRBV19	TRBD2	-	TRBJ2-2
CASSLLSGGAWDTQYF	TGCGCCAGCAGCTTATTGAGCGGGGGGGCGTGGGATACGCAGTATTTT	TRBV5-1	TRBD2	-	TRBJ2-3
CASSIKAGGVSYEQYF	TGTGCCAGTAGTATAAAAGCGGGAGGGGTGTCCTACGAGCAGTACTTC	TRBV19	TRBD2	-	TRBJ2-7
CASSSLLAGGPNEQFF	TGCGCCAGCAGCTCCCTCCTAGCGGGGGGCCCCAATGAGCAGTTCTTC	TRBV5-1	TRBD2	-	TRBJ2-1
CAWTSGQGAGDTQYF	TGTGCCTGGACCTCGGGACAGGGGGCGGGAGATACGCAGTATTTT	TRBV30	TRBD1	-	TRBJ2-3
CAISDDRGSYEQYF	TGTGCCATCAGTGATGACAGGGGATCCTACGAGCAGTACTTC	TRBV10-3	TRBD1	-	TRBJ2-7
CATSRNTGGDQPQHF	TGTGCCACCAGCAGAAATACAGGGGGCGATCAGCCCCAGCATTTT	TRBV15	TRBD1	-	TRBJ1-5
CASRSSGSTDTQYF	TGTGCCAGCAGGTCCAGCGGGAGCACAGATACGCAGTATTTT	TRBV3-1/TRBV3-2	-	once	TRBJ2-3
CASSSDRGPPYGYTF	TGCGCCAGCAGCTCGGACAGGGGCCCCCCCTATGGCTACACCTTC	TRBV5-1	TRBD1	-	TRBJ1-2
CSGNGRPDNEQFF	TGCAGCGGTAACGGTCGCCCCGACAATGAGCAGTTCTTC	TRBV29-1	-	once	TRBJ2-1
CASVGLTYEQYF	TGTGCTAGTGTGGGGCTCACCTACGAGCAGTACTTC	TRBV12-5	-	-	TRBJ2-7
CASLGTPGNTIYF	TGTGCCAGCCTCGGGACACCGGGAAACACCATATATTTT	TRBV28	-	-	TRBJ1-3
CASRSQGAGNEKLFF	TGTGCCAGCAGAAGTCAGGGGGCCGGGAATGAAAAACTGTTTTTT	TRBV28	TRBD1	once	TRBJ1-4
CATTGTAVNSPLHF	TGTGCCACAACCGGGACAGCCGTGAATTCACCCCTCCACTTT	TRBV19	TRBD1	-	TRBJ1-6
CASSLAATNEKLFF	TGTGCCAGCAGCTTGGCCGCAACTAATGAAAAACTGTTTTTT	TRBV5-6	-	-	TRBJ1-4
CASSRLAGVPEQFF	TGTGCCAGCAGCCGACTAGCGGGGGTGCCTGAGCAGTTCTTC	TRBV3-1/TRBV3-2	TRBD2	-	TRBJ2-1
CASSSLDRTYEQYF	TGTGCCAGCAGTTCCCTGGACAGGACCTACGAGCAGTACTTC	TRBV27	TRBD1	-	TRBJ2-7
CASSRERTDTQYF	TGTGCCAGCAGCCGTGAGCGCACAGATACGCAGTATTTT	TRBV7-3	-	-	TRBJ2-3
CASSLVSTTDTQYF	TGCGCCAGCAGCCTAGTATCCACCACAGATACGCAGTATTTT	TRBV5-1	-	once	TRBJ2-3
CASTQTGDSPLHF	TGTGCCAGCACCCAAACCGGGGATTCACCCCTCCACTTT	TRBV9	-	-	TRBJ1-6
CATSDPLAGHPYNEQFF	TGTGCCACCAGTGACCCCTTAGCGGGGCATCCCTACAATGAGCAGTTCTTC	TRBV24-1	TRBD2	-	TRBJ2-1
CASSPDRDSYNEQFF	TGTGCCAGCAGCCCTGACAGGGACTCCTACAATGAGCAGTTCTTC	TRBV3-1/TRBV3-2	TRBD1	-	TRBJ2-1
CASSVRIVSEQFF	TGTGCCAGCAGTGTTCGAATAGTATCGGAGCAGTTCTTC	TRBV2	-	-	TRBJ2-1
CSVVSGQRDIQYF	TGCAGCGTCGTGTCGGGTCAACGGGACATTCAGTACTTC	TRBV29-1	-	-	TRBJ2-4
CASSFSSGGVNEQFF	TGTGCCAGCAGCTTTTCTAGCGGGGGGGTTAATGAGCAGTTCTTC	TRBV11-3	TRBD2	-	TRBJ2-1
CASSLNRGQGYTF	TGTGCCAGCAGTTTAAACAGGGGGCAAGGCTACACCTTC	TRBV12-3/TRBV12-4	TRBD1	-	TRBJ1-2
CASSFSTPAAGGLSDTQYF	TGTGCCAGCAGCTTCTCTACCCCGGCAGCGGGGGGGCTGTCAGATACGCAGTATTTT	TRBV11-2	TRBD2	-	TRBJ2-3
CASGRGQPLQGYTF	TGTGCTAGTGGCCGGGGACAGCCGCTCCAAGGCTACACCTTC	TRBV12-5	TRBD1	-	TRBJ1-2